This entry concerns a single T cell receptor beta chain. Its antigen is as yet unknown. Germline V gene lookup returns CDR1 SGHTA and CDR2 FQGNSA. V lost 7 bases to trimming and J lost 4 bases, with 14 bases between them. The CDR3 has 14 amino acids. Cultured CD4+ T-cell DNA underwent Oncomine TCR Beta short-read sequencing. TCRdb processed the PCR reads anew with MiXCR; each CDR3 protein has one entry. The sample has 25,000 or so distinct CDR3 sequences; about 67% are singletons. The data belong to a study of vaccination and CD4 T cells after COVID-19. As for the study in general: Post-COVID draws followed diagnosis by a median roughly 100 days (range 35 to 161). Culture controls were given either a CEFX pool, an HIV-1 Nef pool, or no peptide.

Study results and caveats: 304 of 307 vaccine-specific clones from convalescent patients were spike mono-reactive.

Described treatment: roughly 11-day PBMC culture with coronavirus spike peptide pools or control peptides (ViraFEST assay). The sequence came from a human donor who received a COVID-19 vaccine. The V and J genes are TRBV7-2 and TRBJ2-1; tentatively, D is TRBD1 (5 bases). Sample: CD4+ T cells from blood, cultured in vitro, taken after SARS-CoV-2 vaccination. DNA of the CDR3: TGTGCCAGCACCCTCGCAGGGCGGTACAATGAGCAGTTCTTC. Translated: CASTLAGRYNEQFF.